This TCR beta chain derives from a study of human T cells and chemical hapten exposure. Study information: Sensitization used 2% DPC on approximately 2 cm by approximately 2 cm upper inner arm skin.

This clonotype showed up many times. The library put unique molecular identifiers onto individual cDNA molecules. Via MiXCR, TCRdb re-called the RACE reads, giving one row per CDR3 protein. Here the sample spans about 270,000 distinct CDR3 sequences, almost 8% being singletons. J lost 5 bases, V lost 4 bases, and 11 bases had no gene match. Germline CDR1 and CDR2: KGHDR and SFDVKD. The CDR3 covers 16 residues. The time point: pre-sensitization, week 0. The sample's treatment: therapeutic diphenylcyclopropenone sensitization with weekly scalp DPC. Prior to application of each patch test, blood was drawn.

This TCR derives from a man aged 18 to 29 with alopecia areata. Some clones in this sample may be carry-over from other donors' samples. Sequenced here: whole blood, sampled in connection with sensitization to the hapten diphenylcyclopropenone (DPC). This chain links TRBV24-1 with TRBJ1-2; TRBD1 matches 8 bases. The CDR3 nucleotides are TGTGCCACCAGTGAGCATGGACAGGGAACTCTATATGGCTACACCTTC. As protein: CATSEHGQGTLYGYTF.